This T cell receptor beta chain was recovered during a study of T cell changes during pregnancy in multiple sclerosis. The junction had 12 bases not matched to a gene; V was cut back by 2 bases and J by 1 base. Germline V gene lookup returns CDR1 SEHNR and CDR2 FQNEAQ (reference sequence). CDR3 length: 19 amino acids. Measured with immunoSEQ multiplex PCR; TCRdb has only the in-frame clones, and not every one. The sample carries approximately 61,000 clones, 88% recorded once. The clonotype originates from a female donor with multiple sclerosis, enrolled in a pregnancy study. The sample was peripheral blood, taken in the first trimester of pregnancy. V and J are TRBV7-9 and TRBJ2-4; 9 bases fit TRBD2. The CDR3 DNA follows: TGTGCCAGCAGCTTAAGTTTAGCGGGAGAGGCTTGGGCCAAAAACATTCAGTACTTC. It is translated as CASSLSLAGEAWAKNIQYF.